The next 11 T cell receptor beta chains were all read from a single sample in a study of T cells in women clearing cervical HPV infection. Sequenced by immunoSEQ multiplex PCR; TCRdb stores in-frame clones only, minus some. Found here are 22,000 or so clones; the top ten clones hold approximately 9.8%. Sequenced input: blood buffy coat. The receptor source for this set is a woman aged 18 to 75 with a cervical HPV16 infection that either progressed to CIN3+ or cleared (not recorded which).

CDR3 residues: CASSPRDRGLYSGNTIYF. The covered CDR3 bases are TGTGCCAGCTCACCTCGGGACAGGGGACTCTACTCTGGAAACACC. J is TRBJ1-3 and V is TRBV18, with 10 bases identical to TRBD1. Read data end 3 residues before the CDR3 end; the end is taken from the germline J gene. Trimming took 3 bases from V and 0 from J; bases not matched to a gene: 8. Germline-derived CDR1 and CDR2 are KGHSH and LQKENI. The CDR3 length is 18 residues.

Regarding this clone: The read finishes 3 residues shy of the CDR3 end, and the germline J gene is used to complete it. J is TRBJ1-1 and V is TRBV5-5, with TRBD1 matching 7 bases. Germline V gene lookup returns CDR1 SGHKS and CDR2 YYEKEE (reference sequence). Losses at the gene ends were 4 bases for V and 6 bases for J; bases not matched to a gene: 6. The CDR3 is made up of 13 amino acids. The CDR3 region is CASSQTGISEAFF. The covered CDR3 bases are TGTGCCAGCAGCCAGACAGGGATCTCTGAA.

A note on this clone: The observed sequence ends 3 residues before the CDR3 terminus, with the missing tail filled in from the germline J gene. The V and J genes are TRBV11-2 and TRBJ1-3, with TRBD1 identical over 10 bases. Germline CDR1 SGHAT, CDR2 FQNNGV. The J segment lost 3 bases and the V segment lost 5 bases, leaving 1 base of the junction unmatched. The CDR3 is made up of 14 amino acids. Partial CDR3 DNA: TGTGCCAGCAGCCGGACAGGGGGTGGAAACACC. Translating gives CASSRTGGGNT. In full, the CDR3 reads CASSRTGGGNTIYF.

According to its frequency, this clone is medium-sized (0.01 to 0.1%). With the read ending 3 residues before the CDR3 end, the germline J gene is used to fill in that end. The chain combines TRBV20-1 with TRBJ2-5, with D maybe TRBD2 (5 bases). The CDR3 has 15 amino acids. Trimming took 1 base from V and 2 from J, leaving 14 bases between them. The germline gives CDR1 DFQATT, CDR2 SNEGSKA (reference sequence). CDR3 loop: CSARGTGWVQETQYF. The sequenced CDR3 bases are TGCAGTGCTAGAGGGACTGGCTGGGTACAAGAGACC.

About this clone: The read finishes 3 residues shy of the CDR3 end, and the germline J gene is used to complete it. The rearrangement joins TRBV28 to TRBJ2-7, with D uncertain. Per germline, CDR1 MDHEN and CDR2 SYDVKM. The CDR3 spans 12 residues. V was trimmed by 6 bases and J by 3 bases, leaving 9 bases between them. CDR3 DNA (partial): TGTGCCAGCAGGAGCTCAAACTACGAG. It encodes CASRSSNYE. The CDR3, in full, reads CASRSSNYEQYF.

As for this clone: The read stops 3 residues short of the end of the CDR3; the missing end is completed from the germline J gene. The chain is built from TRBV2 and TRBJ2-1; D unresolved. Germline CDR1 SNHLY, CDR2 FYNNEI. CDR3 length equals 10 residues. Trimming pared 4 bases from V and 9 bases from J, leaving 4 bases between. CDR3 region: CASSVFEQFF. The DNA read from the CDR3 is TGTGCCAGCAGTGTATTTGAG.

Remarks on this clone: The DNA ends 3 residues before the CDR3 does, and the rest of the CDR3 is filled in from the germline J gene. The chain employs TRBV19 and TRBJ2-1; D may be TRBD2 (6 bases). The germline V gene encodes CDR1 LNHDA and CDR2 SQIVND (reference sequence). Trimming shortened V by 6 bases and J by 8 bases, and 17 bases separated the two germline ends. CDR3 length equals 14 residues. The DNA read from the CDR3 is TGTGCCAGTAGCCAGAGCGGGTCTGTCGATGAG. Amino acids: CASSQSGSVDE. The CDR3, in full, reads CASSQSGSVDEQFF. The full variable domain, rest sourced from reference TRBV19 and TRBJ2-1, is DGGITQSPKYLFRKEGQNVTLSCEQNLNHDAMYWYRQDPGQGLRLIYYSQIVNDFQKGDIAEGYSVSREKKESFPLTVTSAQKNPTAFYLCASSQSGSVDEQFFGPGTRLTVL.

A word on this clone: The read is 3 residues too short to cover the CDR3 end, so that end is filled in from the germline J gene. The rearrangement uses TRBV19 and TRBJ2-3, with 9 nucleotides matching TRBD2. The junction had 7 bases not matched to a gene; V was cut back by 4 bases and J by 5 bases. CDR1 and CDR2 (germline): LNHDA, SQIVND (reference sequence). This CDR3 region has 15 residues. CDR3 bases read: TGTGCCAGTAGTAGGGCGGGAGGGCCGGTAGATACG. The encoded protein is CASSRAGGPVDT. The full CDR3 reads CASSRAGGPVDTQYF.

About this clone: Coverage ceases 3 residues before the CDR3 finishes, and the germline J gene fills in the end. V and J are TRBV29-1 and TRBJ2-5; D ambiguous. Germline V CDR1 and CDR2: SQVTM, ANQGSEA. The CDR3 contains 13 residues. The germline V and J ends were trimmed by 7 bases and 2 bases, with 14 bases remaining between them. This CDR3 is CSAAPRVQETQYF. CDR3 DNA (partial): TGCAGCGCCGCTCCACGGGTACAAGAGACC.

With regard to this clone: The CDR3 end is not reached by the read, which stops 3 residues before it; the germline J gene fills it in. This rearrangement joins TRBV6-2 or TRBV6-3 to TRBJ2-7; tentatively, D is TRBD2 (5 bases). CDR1 and CDR2 from the germline V gene are MNHEY and SVGEGT. The CDR3 is 16 amino acids. Between the trimmed V and J ends, which lost 5 bases and 2 bases, there was a span of 19 bases. The sequenced part of the CDR3 DNA is TGTGCCAGCAGTGACTGGGGATTAGCGCTGACCTACGAG. As protein: CASSDWGLALTYE. The full CDR3 protein is CASSDWGLALTYEQYF.

As to this clone: Coverage ceases 3 residues before the CDR3 finishes, and the germline J gene fills in the end. This chain joins TRBV29-1 and TRBJ2-5, with 9 bases aligning to TRBD1. Germline V gene lookup returns CDR1 SQVTM and CDR2 ANQGSEA. This CDR3 has 14 residues. J was trimmed by 3 bases and V by 5 bases; bases with no gene match: 7. The CDR3 protein is CSVSPQGAKETQYF. The CDR3 DNA, read in part, is TGCAGCGTTTCCCCACAGGGGGCAAAAGAGACC.